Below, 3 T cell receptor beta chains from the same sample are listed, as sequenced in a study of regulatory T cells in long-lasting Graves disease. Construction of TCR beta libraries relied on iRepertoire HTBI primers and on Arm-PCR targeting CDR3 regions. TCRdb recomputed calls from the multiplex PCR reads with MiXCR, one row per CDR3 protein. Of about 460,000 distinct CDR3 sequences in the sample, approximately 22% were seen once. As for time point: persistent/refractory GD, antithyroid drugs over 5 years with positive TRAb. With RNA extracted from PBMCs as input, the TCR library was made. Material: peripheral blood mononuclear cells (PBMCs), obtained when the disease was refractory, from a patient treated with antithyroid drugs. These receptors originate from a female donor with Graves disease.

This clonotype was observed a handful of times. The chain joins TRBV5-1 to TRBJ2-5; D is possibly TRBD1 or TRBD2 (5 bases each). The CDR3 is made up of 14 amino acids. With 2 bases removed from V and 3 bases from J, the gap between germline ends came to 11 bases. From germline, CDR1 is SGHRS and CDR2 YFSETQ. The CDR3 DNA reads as TGCGCCAGCAGCTTTGAGGGGTTGGAAGAGACCCAGTACTTC. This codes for CASSFEGLEETQYF. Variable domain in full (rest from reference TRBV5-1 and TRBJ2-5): KAGVTQTPRYLIKTRGQQVTLSCSPISGHRSVSWYQQTPGQGLQFLFEYFSETQRNKGNFPGRFSGRQFSNSRSEMNVSTLELGDSALYLCASSFEGLEETQYFGPGTRLLVL.

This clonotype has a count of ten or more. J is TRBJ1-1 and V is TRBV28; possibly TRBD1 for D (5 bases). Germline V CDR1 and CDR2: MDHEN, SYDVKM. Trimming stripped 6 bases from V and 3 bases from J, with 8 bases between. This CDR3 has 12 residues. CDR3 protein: CASSDSHTEAFF. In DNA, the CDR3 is TGTGCCAGCAGCGACAGCCACACTGAAGCTTTCTTT.

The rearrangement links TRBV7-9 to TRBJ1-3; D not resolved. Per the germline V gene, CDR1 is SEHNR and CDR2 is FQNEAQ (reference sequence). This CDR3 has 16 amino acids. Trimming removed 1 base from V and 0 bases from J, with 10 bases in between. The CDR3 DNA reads TGTGCCAGCAGCTTAGACCGCGGCTCCTCTGGAAACACCATATATTTT. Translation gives CASSLDRGSSGNTIYF.